This T cell receptor beta chain was profiled in a study of beta chain features in type 1 diabetes. Notes on the study in general: The study found moderately but significantly shorter TCRB CDR3s in all four CD4+ subsets of Type 1 diabetes patients. Cells that show high TCR expression could be over-represented by cDNA sequencing. Within patients, naive, central memory and Treg TCRB repertoires seemed more similar than within healthy donors.

Isolated RNA was reverse transcribed in full, so expressed TCRB transcripts were sequenced. This table comes from immunoSEQ multiplex PCR, and its TCRdb copy is limited to in-frame clones, with some not included. The sample comprises roughly 38,000 clones, approximately 62% of which are singletons, and approximately 1.6% rests with the top ten. The count of this clone is one. Its antigen remains unidentified. The CDR3 is made up of 10 amino acids. V gave up 4 bases and J gave up 13 bases; unmatched junction bases: 2. The germline CDR1 and CDR2 sequences are DFQATT and SNEGSKA (reference sequence). One heparinised blood draw, averaging about 120 mL, came from each donor. Via CD45RO/CCR7/CD25/CD127/CD95/CD27, cells of the CD4+ naive, central memory, regulatory and stem cell-like memory subsets were sorted.

The source material was Tregs from blood. The gene calls are TRBV20-1 and TRBJ2-1, with TRBD2 matching over 9 bases. This TCR was recovered from a man in his thirties or forties with type 1 diabetes. Some clones in this sample may be carry-over from other donors' samples. The DNA of the CDR3 is TGCAGTGCTACTAGCGGGGTCCAGTTCTTC. Protein product: CSATSGVQFF.